These T cell receptor beta chains were read from a single sample in a study of blood T cell repertoires in COVID-19. Clones were read by immunoSEQ multiplex PCR, and TCRdb kept only the in-frame ones, dropping some. The sample contains about 100,000 clones, over 85% of which appear only once. Sequenced input: peripheral blood. These receptors were taken from a woman in her forties or fifties with COVID-19, enrolled during active disease. The CDR3 runs from the conserved cysteine through the conserved F or W. The D gene is left open where the match is weak. The size entry is marked missing in some rows and otherwise reads once, few, many or a size class.

TGTGCCAGCAGTTTTGGGACTAGCGGGGGGGCTGCCCTCTTC,CASSFGTSGGAALF,TRBJ2-3,TRBD2,TRBV27,-
TGTGCCAGCAGCTTAAGGGGGACGAACACTGAAGCTTTCTTT,CASSLRGTNTEAFF,TRBJ1-1,-,TRBV7-2,-
TGTGCCAGCAGCTTGGACCCAGGGCGAACAGATACGCAGTATTTT,CASSLDPGRTDTQYF,TRBJ2-3,-,TRBV5-5,-
TGTGCCAGTCGTCGAGGTGGGGGGGGCAAAGCAGATACGCAGTATTTT,CASRRGGGGKADTQYF,TRBJ2-3,-,TRBV19,-
TGTGCCAGCAGCCGTAGGGGGGGAGGGTCAGATACGCAGTATTTT,CASSRRGGGSDTQYF,TRBJ2-3,-,TRBV9,-
TGCGCCACCCACAGGGTGGCGGATTCACCCCTCCACTTT,CATHRVADSPLHF,TRBJ1-6,-,TRBV10-2,few
TGTGCCTGGAACCCGGGATCGAGCTCCTACAATGAGCAGTTCTTC,CAWNPGSSSYNEQFF,TRBJ2-1,-,TRBV30,-
TGTGCCAGTAGTCGTTTGCGGGGTGAAGCTTTCTTT,CASSRLRGEAFF,TRBJ1-1,-,TRBV19,once
TGCGCCAGCAGCTTGATGGGGGCCTCCTCAGGCTACACCTTC,CASSLMGASSGYTF,TRBJ1-2,-,TRBV5-1,-
TGCAGCGTTGCCTCTACAGTGAACACTGAAGCTTTCTTT,CSVASTVNTEAFF,TRBJ1-1,-,TRBV29-1,few
TGTGCCACCTCCCGAGGGTCTGGAAACACCATATATTTT,CATSRGSGNTIYF,TRBJ1-3,-,TRBV6-5,-
TGTGCCAGCAGCTTTTGGACAGGGGGAGGTGAAAAACTGTTTTTT,CASSFWTGGGEKLFF,TRBJ1-4,TRBD1,TRBV7-8,few
TGTGCCAGCAGCTTAGAGCTAGAGATTGTCTTC,CASSLELEIVF,TRBJ2-7,-,TRBV11-3,-
TGTGCCCGACAGAACGGCTATGGCTACACCTTC,CARQNGYGYTF,TRBJ1-2,-,TRBV30,-
TGCGCCAGCAGCTTGGAGGGGACAGCAAGCTATGGCTACACCTTC,CASSLEGTASYGYTF,TRBJ1-2,TRBD1,TRBV5-1,-
TGTGCCAGCACACGGGAGAGAGAGACCCAGTACTTC,CASTRERETQYF,TRBJ2-5,-,TRBV6-5,-
TGTGCCAGCAGCTTAGATCGATGGGGGGGAGACGCTAACTATGGCTACACCTTC,CASSLDRWGGDANYGYTF,TRBJ1-2,-,TRBV11-3,-
TGTGCCAGCAGCCACCGGACATTCTCCTACAATGAGCAGTTCTTC,CASSHRTFSYNEQFF,TRBJ2-1,-,TRBV11-3,-
TGTGCCAGCAGTGAATCGCGGGGAGGAGGCACTGAAGCTTTCTTT,CASSESRGGGTEAFF,TRBJ1-1,-,TRBV25-1,-
TGTGCTAGTGGTTCTCCTCTGACAGGGGGAAAACTGGAAGACTATGGCTACACCTTC,CASGSPLTGGKLEDYGYTF,TRBJ1-2,TRBD1,TRBV12-5,-
TGCGCCAGCAGCTTGGCGGGCGGGGGCCCGGGCTTGAACACTGAAGCTTTCTTT,CASSLAGGGPGLNTEAFF,TRBJ1-1,-,TRBV5-1,-
TGTGCCAGTAGTATTCGAGCGACGGACTCCTACGAGCAGTACTTC,CASSIRATDSYEQYF,TRBJ2-7,-,TRBV19,-
TGTGCCAGCAGCCATTCGAAGACAGGGGAATACGAGCAGTACTTC,CASSHSKTGEYEQYF,TRBJ2-7,TRBD1,TRBV11-3,-
TGTGCCAGCAGCTTGACATTTAAACCTGAAGCTTTCTTT,CASSLTFKPEAFF,TRBJ1-1,-,TRBV5-8,-
TGTGCCAGCACCGAAAAACTAGGATCTGCAAAGGATACGCAGTATTTT,CASTEKLGSAKDTQYF,TRBJ2-3,-,TRBV2,-
TGTGCCAGCGGCCTCGACTATGGCTACACCTTC,CASGLDYGYTF,TRBJ1-2,-,TRBV2,-
TGCGCCAGCAGCCCGCTTGGTTCAGCTAACTATGGCTACACCTTC,CASSPLGSANYGYTF,TRBJ1-2,-,TRBV5-1,-
TGTGCCAGCAGCCTTACAGGGAGTGTGACTGAAGCTTTCTTT,CASSLTGSVTEAFF,TRBJ1-1,-,TRBV28,-
TGTGCCAGCACTAACAGGGGGCGGACTGAAGCTTTCTTT,CASTNRGRTEAFF,TRBJ1-1,TRBD1,TRBV28,-
TGTGCCAGCAGCCCCTTGGGGGCGGGGGGAGGCTACACCTTC,CASSPLGAGGGYTF,TRBJ1-2,-,TRBV11-2,-
TGTGCCAGCAGTGAACTGGCGGGACAGGGTCCCGATGAGCAGTTCTTC,CASSELAGQGPDEQFF,TRBJ2-1,TRBD1,TRBV25-1,-
TGCGCCAGCAGTACAGGGGTGGGTGAAGCTTTCTTT,CASSTGVGEAFF,TRBJ1-1,TRBD1,TRBV10-2,once
TGTGCCAGCAGCGTAGGGACATCGGAAGAGCAGTACTTC,CASSVGTSEEQYF,TRBJ2-7,-,TRBV9,-
TGTGCCAGCAGCAAAACCCTAGTACGAATTATTAGCAATCAGCCCCAGCATTTT,CASSKTLVRIISNQPQHF,TRBJ1-5,-,TRBV21-1,once
TGTGCCAGCAGCCGACAGGGAAGAAGTCAGCCCCAGCATTTT,CASSRQGRSQPQHF,TRBJ1-5,TRBD1,TRBV6-5,-
TGTGCCAGCAGCTTTGACAGGGTTACAACTGAAGCTTTCTTT,CASSFDRVTTEAFF,TRBJ1-1,TRBD1,TRBV6-5,-
TGCGCCAGTAGGACTGACCTAAGCTCTGGAAACACCATATATTTT,CASRTDLSSGNTIYF,TRBJ1-3,-,TRBV5-1,-